This entry concerns a single TCR beta chain. Germline V CDR1 and CDR2: SGHTA, FQGNSA. CDR3 length: 15 residues. Trimming removed 2 bases at V and 8 bases at J, with 15 bases between. All patients reached thyroid surgery having received no treatment beforehand. Through MiXCR, TCRdb re-clonotyped the PCR reads. The repertoire holds around 13,000 clones, with roughly a third as singletons. This entry comes from a study of metastatic and nonmetastatic thyroid tumors. The sequenced sample consisted of tumor tissue. This clonotype originated in a male donor with papillary thyroid cancer or a benign thyroid nodule (not recorded which). Some clones in this sample may be carry-over from other donors' samples. The chain joins TRBV7-2 to TRBJ1-4; tentatively, D is TRBD1 (5 bases). In DNA form, the CDR3 reads TGTGCCAGCAGCTTATCGACAGTTAGAGGCGAAAAACTGTTTTTT. Translated: CASSLSTVRGEKLFF.